This record looks at one TCR beta chain sequence and its context. Antigen unknown. Germline CDR1 and CDR2: GTSNPN and SVGIG (reference sequence). The CDR3 contains 13 residues. V was clipped by 0 bases and J by 0 bases, with 5 bases between them. Profiling relied on immunoSEQ multiplex PCR, and the TCRdb table lists in-frame clones only, not all of them. The table includes more than 150,000 clones, roughly nine tenths detected once. This specimen belongs to a study of Ad26.COV2.S vaccination and SARS-CoV-2 variants. General study findings and limits: Vaccine recipients had higher spike-specific TCR breadth than placebo recipients. Following vaccination, spike-specific CD8+ and CD4+ T cell responses reportedly exhibited substantial breadth.

This sample comprised peripheral blood, obtained after recovery from COVID-19. This clonotype was obtained from a human donor who had recovered from COVID-19. This chain links TRBV30 with TRBJ1-1, with D uncertain. The CDR3 bases are TGTGCCTGGAGTGTCGAGATGAACACTGAAGCTTTCTTT. Translating gives CAWSVEMNTEAFF.